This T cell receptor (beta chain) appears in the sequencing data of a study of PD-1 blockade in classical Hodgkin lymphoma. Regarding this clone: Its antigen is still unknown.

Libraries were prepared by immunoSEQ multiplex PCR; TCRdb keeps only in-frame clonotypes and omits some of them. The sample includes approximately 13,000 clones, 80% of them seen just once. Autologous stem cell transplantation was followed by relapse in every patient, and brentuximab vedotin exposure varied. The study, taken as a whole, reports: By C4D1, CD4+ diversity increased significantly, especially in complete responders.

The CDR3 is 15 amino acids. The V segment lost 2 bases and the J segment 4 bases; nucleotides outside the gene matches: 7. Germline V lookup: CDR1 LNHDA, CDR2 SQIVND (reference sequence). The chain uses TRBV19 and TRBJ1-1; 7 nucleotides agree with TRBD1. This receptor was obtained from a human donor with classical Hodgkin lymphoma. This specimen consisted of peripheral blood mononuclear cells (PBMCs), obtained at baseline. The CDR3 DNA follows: TGTGCCAGTAGTATACTGGGAGGGGGCGGCACTGAAGCTTTCTTT. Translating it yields CASSILGGGGTEAFF.